This T cell receptor beta chain is drawn from a study of blood T cell repertoires in COVID-19. Some clones are missing from TCRdb's copy, which holds only in-frame ones; the method was immunoSEQ multiplex PCR. The top ten clones hold 3% of a sample with about 400,000 clones, 85% to 90% of them seen once. Germline V gives CDR1 LNHDA, CDR2 SQIVND (reference sequence). The CDR3 is made up of 17 amino acids. V lost 4 bases and J lost 0; bases outside the gene matches: 6. The chain recombines TRBV19 with TRBJ2-2; 9 bases map to TRBD1. The sequenced sample consisted of peripheral blood. This clonotype was obtained from a human donor in a cohort sampled during active COVID-19. The CDR3 sequence is CASSTLTGGTNTGELFF. In nucleotides, the CDR3 is TGTGCCAGTAGTACCCTGACAGGGGGTACGAACACCGGGGAGCTGTTTTTT.